This is a list of T cell receptor beta chains from one sample in a study of blood T cell repertoires in COVID-19. The data were produced by immunoSEQ multiplex PCR, yet TCRdb's version contains in-frame clones alone and is incomplete. This sample carries about 120,000 clones, about four fifths of them seen once, and the ten largest clones take almost 4%. Sequencing was carried out using peripheral blood. All receptors come from a woman of 80 years or more with acute or convalescent COVID-19. CDR3s include the opening cysteine and the closing phenylalanine or tryptophan. The D gene is left open where the match is weak. Part of the rows lack a size; the others show once, few, many or a class for expanded clones.

DNA,CDR3,D,V,J,size
TGTGCCAGCAGCGGGACAGGGGGCGTGCAGCCCCAGCATTTT,CASSGTGGVQPQHF,TRBD1,TRBV2,TRBJ1-5,NA
TGTGCCAGCAGCCAAGAAGGGCAGGGGAATCAGCCCCAGCATTTT,CASSQEGQGNQPQHF,NA,TRBV3-1/TRBV3-2,TRBJ1-5,NA
TGTGCCAGCGGTGCGGCCGTTCGCACTGAAGCTTTCTTT,CASGAAVRTEAFF,NA,TRBV12-3/TRBV12-4,TRBJ1-1,NA
TGCAGTTCGCGGGGAGGTGGCTACACCTTC,CSSRGGGYTF,NA,TRBV20-1,TRBJ1-2,NA
TGTGCCAGCAGCCCACTAGCGGGGACATACGAGCAGTACTTC,CASSPLAGTYEQYF,TRBD2,TRBV3-1/TRBV3-2,TRBJ2-7,NA
TGTGCCAGCAGCTTGGGGGAAACGGGAGTGGTAGGAGATACGCAGTATTTT,CASSLGETGVVGDTQYF,NA,TRBV5-8,TRBJ2-3,NA
TGTGCCAGCAGCGCTAGAAATTCACCCCTCCACTTT,CASSARNSPLHF,NA,TRBV6-2/TRBV6-3,TRBJ1-6,few
TGTGCCAGCAGTTTAGAACAGGGTGGGGAAAAACTGTTTTTT,CASSLEQGGEKLFF,NA,TRBV28,TRBJ1-4,NA
TGTGCCAGCAGTCCGGGACTAGCGTACTACGAGCAGTACTTC,CASSPGLAYYEQYF,TRBD2,TRBV28,TRBJ2-7,NA
TGCGCCAGCAGCCCCGCGGGGGCGGGTACCGGGGAGCTGTTTTTT,CASSPAGAGTGELFF,NA,TRBV5-1,TRBJ2-2,NA
TGTGCCAGCAGCTTAATTTCTAGCGGGGAGAGCTCCTACAATGAGCAGTTCTTC,CASSLISSGESSYNEQFF,TRBD2,TRBV11-3,TRBJ2-1,NA
TGTGCCTGGAGCGCGGGTTATAGCAATCAGCCCCAGCATTTT,CAWSAGYSNQPQHF,NA,TRBV30,TRBJ1-5,NA
TGTGCCAGCAGCGCCCCTCCTCGACAGGGTGGTAGAGGTACTGAAGCTTTCTTT,CASSAPPRQGGRGTEAFF,TRBD1,TRBV7-9,TRBJ1-1,NA
TGTGCCAGCAGCTTCACAGGGGACCCTGAAGCTTTCTTT,CASSFTGDPEAFF,TRBD1,TRBV7-2,TRBJ1-1,NA
TGTGCCAGCAGCTTAGCGTCTTCTAACTATGGCTACACCTTC,CASSLASSNYGYTF,NA,TRBV7-2,TRBJ1-2,NA
TGTGCCAGCAGGGACCGGGACAGGGTGAACGAGCAGTACTTC,CASRDRDRVNEQYF,TRBD1,TRBV2,TRBJ2-7,few
TGTGCCATCAGTGCTCCTCGGACAGGGGCCTGGGAGGCTTTCTTT,CAISAPRTGAWEAFF,TRBD1,TRBV10-3,TRBJ1-1,many
TGTGCCAGCAGCTTGGAACCTAACGCCGGGACAGGGCTAGGCGGCTACACCTTC,CASSLEPNAGTGLGGYTF,TRBD1,TRBV7-3,TRBJ1-2,NA
TGTGCCAGCTCACTTGGCCCTGAGGGCGAGCAGTACTTC,CASSLGPEGEQYF,NA,TRBV18,TRBJ2-7,NA
TGTGCCAGCAGTTGGAGTTTGGAAAAACTGTTTTTT,CASSWSLEKLFF,NA,TRBV6-6,TRBJ1-4,NA
TGTGCCACCAGCAGAGATACACACAGTTCCTACGAGCAGTACTTC,CATSRDTHSSYEQYF,NA,TRBV15,TRBJ2-7,NA
TGTGCCAGCAGTCGTTCGACCGGGACAGGGTCCTACGAGCAGTACTTC,CASSRSTGTGSYEQYF,TRBD1,TRBV5-4,TRBJ2-7,NA
TGCAGCGTGGCCAGGGCGGGGGCAGATACGCAGTATTTT,CSVARAGADTQYF,TRBD2,TRBV29-1,TRBJ2-3,NA
TGTGCCAGCAGTGGCGGGAGGGGGAGCTACGAGCAGTACTTC,CASSGGRGSYEQYF,TRBD2,TRBV9,TRBJ2-7,NA
TGTGCCAGCAGTTTAAAGGGAGCAACTAGCAATCAGCCCCAGCATTTT,CASSLKGATSNQPQHF,NA,TRBV27,TRBJ1-5,NA
TGTGCCAGCGGCAGGGAGACCCAGTACTTC,CASGRETQYF,NA,TRBV5-6,TRBJ2-5,once